The 23 T cell receptor beta chains given below trace back to one sample, sequenced in a study of spatial heterogeneity in lung cancer. Each CDR3 protein is one row after TCRdb ran MiXCR on the 5' RACE reads. The data contain some 120,000 distinct CDR3 sequences, 12% of them seen just once; the ten biggest clones take up approximately 17%. Time point denoted: blood at routine non-recurrence follow-up after resection. Without sorting, whole RNA was sequenced from tumor, nontumor lung or frozen PBMC. The sample in question was PBMCs, obtained at follow-up. Source of these receptors: a male donor with early-stage non-small cell lung cancer.

The table lists this clonotype with a few counts. The chain has TRBV7-2 and TRBJ2-1; 7 bases are shared with TRBD1. The CDR3 has 16 amino acids. The ends lost 4 bases at V and 7 bases at J; junction bases unmatched: 13. Germline CDR1 reads SGHTA; CDR2 reads FQGNSA. The CDR3: CASSSTGQVRSNEQFF. Here the CDR3 DNA reads TGTGCCAGCAGCTCGACAGGACAGGTCAGGAGTAATGAGCAGTTCTTC.

This clonotype was counted between two and nine times. The V call is TRBV24-1, the J call TRBJ2-7; D gene unclear. The CDR3 consists of 12 residues. The V and J ends lost 2 bases and 5 bases respectively, with 6 bases between them. CDR1 KGHDR and CDR2 SFDVKD come from the germline V gene. Here the CDR3 DNA reads TGTGCCACCAGTGATTCTGGGGACGAGCAGTACTTC. Its translation: CATSDSGDEQYF.

This clonotype has only a few counts. This rearrangement joins TRBV5-1 to TRBJ2-4; no reliable D call. V lost 1 base and J 3 bases, leaving 11 bases between the germline ends. Germline CDR1 SGHRS, CDR2 YFSETQ. This CDR3 spans 15 amino acids. The DNA for the CDR3 is TGCGCCAGCAGCTTGCTGGTTAGTGGCAAAAACATTCAGTACTTC. Protein product: CASSLLVSGKNIQYF. Full variable domain (rest looked up from reference TRBV5-1 and TRBJ2-4): KAGVTQTPRYLIKTRGQQVTLSCSPISGHRSVSWYQQTPGQGLQFLFEYFSETQRNKGNFPGRFSGRQFSNSRSEMNVSTLELGDSALYLCASSLLVSGKNIQYFGAGTRLSVL.

The chain employs TRBV20-1 and TRBJ2-7; perhaps TRBD1 as D (5 bases). The CDR3 contains 14 residues. CDR1 and CDR2 (germline): DFQATT, SNEGSKA (reference sequence). Trimming left V 6 bases short and J 1 base short, with 16 bases between. The CDR3 reads CSARPTASSYEQYF. CDR3 coding DNA: TGCAGTGCCCGGCCGACAGCTAGTTCCTACGAGCAGTACTTC.

Only a few counts were recorded for this clonotype. The V and J genes are TRBV9 and TRBJ2-1; 10 nucleotides line up with TRBD2. With 4 bases clipped from V and 0 bases from J, the junction kept 10 bases outside the gene matches. The CDR3 is 18 residues long. CDR1 and CDR2 from the germline V gene are SGDLS and YYNGEE. CDR3 residues: CASSLQGSGGSSYNEQFF. The CDR3 nucleotides are TGTGCCAGCAGCCTCCAGGGTAGCGGGGGGAGCTCCTACAATGAGCAGTTCTTC.

This clonotype was found many times. The gene calls are TRBV2 and TRBJ2-4; D call uncertain. Germline lookup yields CDR1 SNHLY and CDR2 FYNNEI. The V end lost 6 bases, the J end lost 4 bases, and 16 bases lay between the germline ends. The CDR3 is 15 residues long. CDR3 residues: CASSPLAQTKNIQYF. CDR3 nucleotide sequence: TGTGCCAGCAGCCCTCTGGCTCAGACTAAAAACATTCAGTACTTC. Supplemented by reference TRBV2 and TRBJ2-4, the full variable domain reads EPEVTQTPSHQVTQMGQEVILRCVPISNHLYFYWYRQILGQKVEFLVSFYNNEISEKSEIFDDQFSVERPDGSNFTLKIRSTKLEDSAMYFCASSPLAQTKNIQYFGAGTRLSVL.

This clonotype was counted between two and nine times. Germline and junction disagree at one end, which may indicate a read error. This chain joins TRBV7-2 and TRBJ2-5, with 10 bases fitting TRBD2. Germline lookup yields CDR1 SGHTA and CDR2 FQGNSA. This CDR3 is built from 16 residues. The CDR3 spells CASRLAGGRVQETQYF. The CDR3 DNA reads TGTGCCAGCAGATTAGCGGGGGGCCGGGTCCAAGAGACCCAGTACTTC.

This clonotype was observed many times. The V call is TRBV10-3, the J call TRBJ2-3; 7 nucleotides align to TRBD2. V was pared by 0 bases and J by 9 bases, with 12 bases of the junction left unmatched. Germline V gene data show CDR1 as ENHRY and CDR2 as SYGVKD. The CDR3 contains 16 residues. CDR3 residues: CAISESSSGQLSTQYF. DNA of the CDR3: TGTGCCATCAGTGAGTCTTCTAGCGGCCAACTTAGCACGCAGTATTTT.

This clonotype came up a few times. The chain has TRBV5-5 and TRBJ1-1, with D unclear. The CDR3 spans 14 residues. Germline CDR1 is SGHKS and CDR2 is YYEKEE (reference sequence). V was pared by 1 base and J by 1 base, with 8 bases between. The CDR3 spells CASSLIAENTEAFF. The CDR3 DNA is TGTGCCAGCAGCTTGATTGCGGAGAACACTGAAGCTTTCTTT.

This clonotype came up a few times. The chain recombines TRBV4-2 with TRBJ1-1; tentative D call: TRBD1 (5 bases). This CDR3 has 13 residues. V lost 1 base and J lost 3, with 6 bases in between. Germline assignment: CDR1 LGHNA and CDR2 YNFKEQ. The CDR3 reads CASSQGRDTEAFF. CDR3 nucleotides: TGTGCCAGCAGCCAAGGCAGGGACACTGAAGCTTTCTTT.

This clonotype was counted at least ten times. The genes are TRBV6-1 and TRBJ2-5, with 7 bases fitting TRBD1. Germline CDR1 MNHNS, CDR2 SASEGT. The J segment lost 1 base and the V segment lost 0 bases, leaving 2 bases of the junction unmatched. The CDR3 length is 15 residues. The CDR3 coding sequence is TGTGCCAGCAGTGAAGCGTCAGGGGGCCAAGAGACCCAGTACTTC. It translates to CASSEASGGQETQYF.

In its sample, this clonotype was seen a few times. CDR3 region: CASSYLAVTDTQYF. In DNA form, the CDR3 reads TGCGCCAGCAGCTACCTAGCGGTCACAGATACGCAGTATTTT. The chain has TRBV5-1 and TRBJ2-3; the match to TRBD2 covers 7 bases. V dropped 3 bases and J dropped 2; count of bases not matched to a gene: 3. The V gene's germline CDR1 is SGHRS and CDR2 YFSETQ. The CDR3 loop spans 14 amino acids.

The rearrangement uses TRBV7-8 and TRBJ1-4; D is ambiguous. Germline V gene lookup returns CDR1 SGHVS and CDR2 FQNEAQ. Trimming stripped 5 bases from V and 5 bases from J, with 12 bases between. This CDR3 has 14 residues. This CDR3 is CASSISQVNEKLFF. In DNA form, the CDR3 reads TGTGCCAGCAGCATCAGCCAGGTGAATGAAAAACTGTTTTTT.

This clonotype was seen repeatedly, ten times or more. The chain employs TRBV24-1 and TRBJ2-7; D ambiguous. Between the trimmed V and J ends, which lost 8 bases and 2 bases, there was a span of 12 bases. Germline CDR1 reads KGHDR; CDR2 reads SFDVKD. The CDR3 totals 13 residues. The CDR3 DNA sequence: TGTGCCACCAAGTTTCCCGGTACCTACGAGCAGTACTTC. Its protein product is CATKFPGTYEQYF.

This clonotype was observed at least ten times. The gene calls are TRBV10-3 and TRBJ2-5; 7 bases map to TRBD1. V trimming: 3 bases; J trimming: 1 base; junction bases outside the gene matches: 5. There are 15 residues in the CDR3. Germline values: CDR1 ENHRY, CDR2 SYGVKD. Here the CDR3 DNA reads TGTGCCATCAGTGAAGAACCAGGGGGCCAAGAGACCCAGTACTTC. It specifies CAISEEPGGQETQYF.

This clonotype came up many times. The chain links TRBV3-1 to TRBJ2-5; 7 nucleotides line up with TRBD2. CDR3 length equals 14 residues. Trimming removed 4 bases from V and 2 bases from J; junction bases left unmatched: 4. Germline V gives CDR1 LGHDT, CDR2 YNNKEL (reference sequence). CDR3 loop: CASSPRLAQETQYF. DNA of the CDR3: TGTGCCAGCAGCCCGCGACTAGCTCAAGAGACCCAGTACTTC.

This clonotype has more than one count but fewer than ten. The J gene is TRBJ1-2, the V gene TRBV20-1, with D uncertain. Germline CDR1 and CDR2: DFQATT and SNEGSKA (reference sequence). CDR3 length: 12 amino acids. Trimming stripped 3 bases from V and 10 bases from J, with 15 bases between. CDR3 amino acids: CSARGSGADYTF. CDR3 sequence (DNA): TGCAGTGCTAGGGGGAGCGGAGCGGACTACACCTTC.

The chain links TRBV27 to TRBJ2-1, with unresolved D. This CDR3 has 11 residues. Germline V gives CDR1 MNHEY, CDR2 SMNVEV (reference sequence). V lost 6 bases to trimming and J lost 13 bases, with 13 bases between them. CDR3 nucleotide sequence: TGTGCCAGCAGCAAAGGGATGGGCCAGTTCTTC. It yields the protein CASSKGMGQFF.

This chain links TRBV28 with TRBJ1-2; 10 bases are a match to TRBD1. The CDR3 spans 14 residues. Germline values: CDR1 MDHEN, CDR2 SYDVKM. V lost 7 bases and J lost 9; bases outside the gene matches: 11. CDR3 nucleotides: TGTGCCAGCACCTCGCCGGGACAGGGGACTAGCTACACCTTC. It specifies CASTSPGQGTSYTF.

This clonotype has a handful of counts. This sequence joins TRBV20-1 and TRBJ1-2, with 8 bases that match TRBD1. The CDR3 covers 15 residues. J lost 6 bases, V lost 4 bases, and 13 bases had no gene match. The germline gives CDR1 DFQATT, CDR2 SNEGSKA (reference sequence). The CDR3: CSATDWVDRGNGYTF. The CDR3 DNA reads TGCAGTGCTACGGACTGGGTAGACAGGGGAAATGGCTACACCTTC.

This clonotype was seen many times. V gene TRBV20-1 combines with J gene TRBJ2-3; possibly TRBD2 for D (6 bases). Germline V gives CDR1 DFQATT, CDR2 SNEGSKA (reference sequence). V dropped 4 bases and J dropped 0 bases, with 17 bases sitting between them. This CDR3 is 16 amino acids long. The CDR3 DNA follows: TGCAGTGCTACCCCCGTAGCGAGCGGGAGCACAGATACGCAGTATTTT. Amino acids: CSATPVASGSTDTQYF.

The table lists this clonotype with many counts. The CDR3 is CSVEQAADTQYF. The CDR3 DNA follows: TGCAGCGTTGAACAGGCAGCAGATACGCAGTATTTT. The chain uses TRBV29-1 and TRBJ2-3; the D is unclear. Germline CDR1 and CDR2: SQVTM and ANQGSEA. The CDR3 consists of 12 residues. Trimming removed 2 bases at V and 4 bases at J, with 7 bases between.

V gene TRBV6-2 or TRBV6-3 combines with J gene TRBJ1-5; 9 nucleotides line up with TRBD1. The CDR3 is 16 residues long. The germline V gene encodes CDR1 MNHEY and CDR2 SVGEGT. With V trimmed by 7 bases and J by 7 bases, 14 bases remained unmatched. DNA of the CDR3: TGTGCCAGCAACCATGGATTCGGACAGGGGAAACAGCCCCAGCATTTT. As protein: CASNHGFGQGKQPQHF.